The 29 T cell receptor beta chains presented below share a single source sample, sequenced in a study of T cell responses to AZD1222 COVID-19 vaccine. Sequenced by immunoSEQ multiplex PCR; TCRdb stores in-frame clones only, minus some. In the table there are more than 85,000 clones, around 80% of which are singletons. The sample in question was peripheral blood, obtained on day 0 of AZD1222 vaccination. The receptors stem from an adult in good health.

The rearrangement links TRBV3-1 (or the pseudogene TRBV3-2) to TRBJ2-6; D unclear. The CDR3 consists of 16 residues. The germline gives CDR1 LGHDT, CDR2 YNNKEL (reference sequence). V was pared by 2 bases and J by 0 bases, with 8 bases between. DNA for the CDR3: TGTGCCAGCAGCCAAAGATGGCTCTCTGGGGCCAACGTCCTGACTTTC. Translating it yields CASSQRWLSGANVLTF.

The V gene is TRBV6-5, the J gene TRBJ1-2; 7 bases align to TRBD1. The CDR3 runs to 12 residues. With V trimmed by 5 bases and J by 8 bases, 5 bases remained unmatched. Germline V gene lookup returns CDR1 MNHEY and CDR2 SVGAGI. CDR3 loop: CASSLTGRGYTF. CDR3 DNA sequence: TGTGCCAGCAGTCTGACAGGGAGAGGCTACACCTTC.

The chain combines TRBV5-1 with TRBJ1-1; no firm D call. The CDR3 has 13 amino acids. In germline, CDR1 is SGHRS, CDR2 YFSETQ. V lost 10 bases and J lost 7, with 20 bases in between. The CDR3 sequence is CASAAGPSSEAFF. In DNA, the CDR3 is TGCGCCTCCGCAGCAGGTCCTAGCAGTGAAGCTTTCTTT.

In its sample, this clone was seen once. The chain is built from TRBV19 and TRBJ2-3; D unresolved. Germline-derived CDR1 and CDR2 are LNHDA and SQIVND (reference sequence). Trimming took off 1 base at V and 6 bases at J, with 8 bases between the two ends. CDR3 size: 13 residues. CDR3 nucleotides: TGTGCCAGTAGTATAGTAGGACGCGATACGCAGTATTTT. It specifies CASSIVGRDTQYF.

The chain combines TRBV5-1 with TRBJ1-5, with a weak D call TRBD1 (5 bases). Trimming removed 4 bases from V and 5 bases from J, with 10 bases in between. CDR3 size: 13 residues. CDR1 and CDR2 (germline): SGHRS, YFSETQ. CDR3 sequence reads: CASSQEGHQPQHF. In DNA form, the CDR3 reads TGCGCCAGCAGCCAGGAGGGGCATCAGCCCCAGCATTTT.

The chain uses TRBV6-2 or TRBV6-3 and TRBJ1-5; no definite D call. Trimming took 0 bases from V and 4 from J, leaving 13 bases between them. Germline-derived CDR1 and CDR2 are MNHEY and SVGEGT. The CDR3 length is 16 residues. In DNA form, the CDR3 reads TGTGCCAGCAGTTACTCGTATCGTCGGGGAAATCAGCCCCAGCATTTT. Protein: CASSYSYRRGNQPQHF.

The chain couples TRBV10-3 to TRBJ2-2; 9 bases match TRBD2. The V gene's germline CDR1 is ENHRY and CDR2 SYGVKD. V dropped 7 bases and J dropped 5; count of bases not matched to a gene: 8. The CDR3 extends over 15 amino acids. DNA for the CDR3: TGTGCCATCAAGGTTAGCGGGGGAAGGACCGGGGAGCTGTTTTTT. This codes for CAIKVSGGRTGELFF.

The rearrangement uses TRBV12-5 and TRBJ1-6; D possibly corresponds to TRBD1 (6 bases). Germline lookup yields CDR1 LGHNT and CDR2 FRNRAP. Trimming pared 2 bases from V and 6 bases from J, leaving 14 bases between. The CDR3 covers 16 residues. The CDR3 protein is CASGLSGGHGNSPLHF. The CDR3 bases are TGTGCTAGTGGTTTGTCGGGGGGGCACGGTAATTCACCCCTCCACTTT.

The V gene is TRBV6-2 or TRBV6-3, the J gene TRBJ2-7; 11 bases are shared with TRBD1. This CDR3 region has 16 residues. V was clipped by 5 bases and J by 6 bases; unmatched bases: 12. CDR1 MNHEY and CDR2 SVGEGT come from the germline V gene. The CDR3 nucleotides read TGTGCCAGCAGTCCGACCAGGGGACAGGGGGAACGCGAGCAGTACTTC. Translation: CASSPTRGQGEREQYF.

This clone was picked up one time. CDR3 coding DNA: TGCGCCAGCAGCCTAATTTTAGGGGGGCGCACAGATACGCAGTATTTT. It is translated as CASSLILGGRTDTQYF. The rearrangement joins TRBV5-1 to TRBJ2-3; D may be TRBD1 or TRBD2 (6 bases each). In germline, CDR1 is SGHRS, CDR2 YFSETQ. The CDR3 is 16 amino acids. The V end was cut by 4 bases, the J end by 1 base, with 16 bases between.

The rearrangement links TRBV6-1 to TRBJ1-1; TRBD1 might be the D (5 bases). The CDR3 totals 15 residues. Trimming stripped 2 bases from V and 3 bases from J, with 13 bases between. CDR1 is MNHNS, CDR2 SASEGT, per germline. The CDR3 region is CASSEFGGTDTEAFF. DNA for the CDR3: TGTGCCAGCAGTGAATTTGGGGGAACGGACACTGAAGCTTTCTTT.

The chain employs TRBV7-8 and TRBJ2-2; D not certain. This CDR3 has 16 residues. V lost 2 bases and J lost 8, with 18 bases in between. Per germline, CDR1 SGHVS and CDR2 FQNEAQ. The CDR3 loop reads CASSLPPVYVGGELFF. CDR3 bases: TGTGCCAGCAGCTTACCTCCTGTTTATGTGGGGGGGGAGCTGTTTTTT. The variable domain in full, with the rest retrieved from reference TRBV7-8 and TRBJ2-2, is GAGVSQSPRYKVAKRGQDVALRCDPISGHVSLFWYQQALGQGPEFLTYFQNEAQLDKSGLPSDRFFAERPEGSVSTLKIQRTQQEDSAVYLCASSLPPVYVGGELFFGEGSRLTVL.

The chain has TRBV25-1 and TRBJ1-1; D not resolved. The germline gives CDR1 MGHDK, CDR2 SYGVNS. The V end lost 3 bases, the J end lost 1 base, and 15 bases lay between the germline ends. The length of the CDR3 is 16 residues. The CDR3 DNA reads TGTGCCAGCAGTGATTCCGCTGTGAGGCCGAACACTGAAGCTTTCTTT. This codes for CASSDSAVRPNTEAFF.

The gene calls are TRBV3-1 (or the pseudogene TRBV3-2) and TRBJ1-3; D is undetermined. CDR1 and CDR2 (germline): LGHDT, YNNKEL (reference sequence). The CDR3 extends over 16 amino acids. V lost 2 bases and J 4 bases, leaving 15 bases between the germline ends. CDR3 coding DNA: TGTGCCAGCAGCCAAACTGTCCTTGAGTTGGGAAACACCATATATTTT. It specifies CASSQTVLELGNTIYF.

V gene TRBV28 combines with J gene TRBJ1-2; D possibly corresponds to TRBD1 (5 bases). Germline V gene data show CDR1 as MDHEN and CDR2 as SYDVKM. The CDR3 is made up of 14 amino acids. Trimming took off 6 bases at V and 4 bases at J, with 15 bases between the two ends. The CDR3 loop reads CASSPRDLAYGYTF. CDR3 in DNA: TGTGCCAGCAGCCCCCGGGACCTTGCCTATGGCTACACCTTC.

Many counts were recorded for this clone. Distinct nucleotide sequences in the sample also encode this CDR3. V is TRBV4-1 and J is TRBJ1-2; D is unclear. Germline V gene lookup returns CDR1 MGHRA and CDR2 YSYEKL. The CDR3 sequence is 14 residues long. The germline V and J ends were trimmed by 2 bases and 5 bases, with 12 bases remaining between them. CDR3 region: CASSQPLIPYGYTF. Written as DNA, the CDR3 is TGCGCCAGCAGCCAACCTCTAATACCTTATGGCTACACCTTC.

This clone was seen a handful of times. The DNA of the CDR3 is TGTGCCAGCACATGGGTGGGGAGCACCGGGGAGCTGTTTTTT. Protein product: CASTWVGSTGELFF. The chain couples TRBV25-1 to TRBJ2-2, with a tentative D call TRBD2 (5 bases). The CDR3 length is 14 residues. Trimming shortened V by 7 bases and J by 4 bases, and 13 bases separated the two germline ends. From germline, CDR1 is MGHDK and CDR2 SYGVNS.

V is TRBV7-9 and J is TRBJ2-1; 14 nucleotides align to TRBD2. Trimming took 5 bases from V and 10 from J; bases not matched to a gene: 10. CDR3 length equals 16 residues. Germline CDR1 and CDR2: SEHNR and FQNEAQ (reference sequence). The CDR3 is CASSPGTSGGEKEQFF. The CDR3 DNA follows: TGTGCCAGCAGCCCGGGGACTAGCGGGGGAGAAAAGGAGCAGTTCTTC.

This clone was seen only once. The rearrangement links TRBV4-3 to TRBJ2-1; D is possibly TRBD1 or TRBD2 (6 bases each). The CDR3 is 19 residues long. The germline V and J ends were trimmed by 0 bases and 4 bases, with 22 bases remaining between them. The germline CDR1 and CDR2 sequences are LGHNA and YSLEER. In DNA, the CDR3 is TGCGCCAGCAGCCAAGATCAGAGGGGGTGGGGACTCTCTTACAATGAGCAGTTCTTC. This codes for CASSQDQRGWGLSYNEQFF.

The chain recombines TRBV7-2 with TRBJ2-7; D not certain. The CDR3 is 15 residues long. The germline CDR1 and CDR2 sequences are SGHTA and FQGNSA. V dropped 4 bases and J dropped 9 bases, with 22 bases sitting between them. The CDR3 protein is CASSSIGFGDNLQYF. Here the CDR3 DNA reads TGTGCCAGCAGCTCCATTGGGTTTGGGGATAACCTGCAGTACTTC.

The chain recombines TRBV6-2 or TRBV6-3 with TRBJ1-1; possible D gene TRBD1, 6 bases. V was shortened by 0 bases and J by 9 bases, with 17 bases between the two germline ends. Germline CDR1 reads MNHEY; CDR2 reads SVGEGT. This CDR3 has 15 amino acids. CDR3 in DNA: TGTGCCAGCAGTTACTCGATCTTGGGACACCAAAAAGCTTTCTTT. It encodes CASSYSILGHQKAFF.

A few counts support this clone. The chain has TRBV5-5 and TRBJ1-1; 10 nucleotides align to TRBD1. The germline CDR1 and CDR2 sequences are SGHKS and YYEKEE (reference sequence). J gave up 6 bases and V 4 bases, and 12 bases lay outside the gene matches. This CDR3 contains 16 residues. The chain's CDR3 is CASSLRQGADLAEAFF. DNA for the CDR3: TGTGCCAGCAGCCTAAGACAGGGGGCGGACCTTGCTGAAGCTTTCTTT.

The chain couples TRBV7-2 to TRBJ1-5; 7 bases map to TRBD1. This CDR3 comprises 15 residues. Germline V CDR1 and CDR2: SGHTA, FQGNSA. Trimming removed 4 bases from V and 4 bases from J; junction bases left unmatched: 7. The CDR3, as DNA: TGTGCCAGCAGCTGGACAGGTTTGAGGAATCAGCCCCAGCATTTT. Translating gives CASSWTGLRNQPQHF. The whole variable domain, remainder taken from reference TRBV7-2 and TRBJ1-5, is GAGVSQSPSNKVTEKGKDVELRCDPISGHTALYWYRQSLGQGLEFLIYFQGNSAPDKSGLPSDRFSAERTGGSVSTLTIQRTQQEDSAVYLCASSWTGLRNQPQHFGDGTRLSIL.

This clone was recorded only once. This chain uses TRBV3-1 (or the pseudogene TRBV3-2) with TRBJ1-6; D is possibly TRBD1 (6 bases). The germline CDR1 and CDR2 sequences are LGHDT and YNNKEL (reference sequence). The germline V and J ends were trimmed by 5 bases and 10 bases, with 24 bases remaining between them. The CDR3 runs 17 residues. The CDR3 loop reads CASSWTVPRKEGSPLHF. CDR3 sequence (DNA): TGTGCCAGCAGCTGGACAGTCCCCAGGAAGGAAGGCTCACCCCTCCACTTT.

The genes are TRBV4-1 and TRBJ1-1; D may be TRBD1 (6 bases). Germline CDR1 is MGHRA and CDR2 is YSYEKL. There are 17 residues in the CDR3. Trimming removed 5 bases at V and 1 base at J, with 20 bases between. In DNA, the CDR3 is TGCGCCAGCAGCTTTGGACAGCGCTCCCAGAGGAACACTGAAGCTTTCTTT. This translates into CASSFGQRSQRNTEAFF.

This chain uses TRBV5-1 with TRBJ2-7; 11 bases align to TRBD1. Germline V gives CDR1 SGHRS, CDR2 YFSETQ. Trimming at V came to 5 bases and at J to 2 bases, leaving 3 bases not matched to a gene. This CDR3 has 14 amino acids. As DNA, the CDR3 is TGCGCCAGCAGTTGGGGACAGGGGGCCTACGAGCAGTACTTC. Its protein is CASSWGQGAYEQYF.

The chain uses TRBV7-8 and TRBJ1-2; D may be TRBD1 (5 bases). From germline, CDR1 is SGHVS and CDR2 FQNEAQ. This CDR3 is built from 16 residues. V lost 0 bases to trimming and J lost 8 bases, with 19 bases between them. In nucleotides, the CDR3 is TGTGCCAGCAGCTTAGCCCCCCGGGGGATGAGGGACGGCTACACCTTC. This encodes CASSLAPRGMRDGYTF. Full variable domain (outside the CDR3, taken from reference TRBV7-8 and TRBJ1-2): GAGVSQSPRYKVAKRGQDVALRCDPISGHVSLFWYQQALGQGPEFLTYFQNEAQLDKSGLPSDRFFAERPEGSVSTLKIQRTQQEDSAVYLCASSLAPRGMRDGYTFGSGTRLTVV.

The chain employs TRBV30 and TRBJ2-2; D is uncertain. Germline-derived CDR1 and CDR2 are GTSNPN and SVGIG (reference sequence). The CDR3 loop spans 13 amino acids. V was pared by 0 bases and J by 2 bases, with 4 bases between. The CDR3: CAWSVRNTGELFF. The CDR3 nucleotides read TGTGCCTGGAGTGTAAGAAACACCGGGGAGCTGTTTTTT.

The chain carries TRBV4-1 and TRBJ1-5; D ambiguous. In germline, CDR1 is MGHRA, CDR2 YSYEKL. Trimming removed 1 base at V and 3 bases at J, with 7 bases between. This CDR3 comprises 14 residues. As DNA, the CDR3 is TGCGCCAGCAGCCAAGTGGCGGACAATCAGCCCCAGCATTTT. This encodes CASSQVADNQPQHF.